The 22 T cell receptor beta chains in this list originate from one sample, sequenced in a study of T cells in localized non-small cell lung cancer. Sequenced by immunoSEQ multiplex PCR; TCRdb stores in-frame clones only, minus some. In the table there are 50,000 to 65,000 clones, 75% to 85% of which are singletons. The sample was PBMCs, taken before any cancer treatment. These receptors originate from a man aged 40 to 69 with stage II lung adenocarcinoma.

The chain is built from TRBV5-5 and TRBJ1-1; D not certain. V gave up 0 bases and J gave up 6 bases, with 9 bases separating them. Germline-derived CDR1 and CDR2 are SGHKS and YYEKEE (reference sequence). The CDR3 covers 13 residues. In DNA form, the CDR3 reads TGTGCCAGCAGCTTGGGACGGGATGCTGAAGCTTTCTTT. As protein: CASSLGRDAEAFF.

J is TRBJ1-3 and V is TRBV7-9; D uncertain. The CDR3 length is 14 residues. V dropped 10 bases and J dropped 2 bases, with 15 bases sitting between them. The germline V gene encodes CDR1 SEHNR and CDR2 FQNEAQ (reference sequence). As DNA, the CDR3 is TGTGCCATCCCTCTGGGGAGAGCTGGAAACACCATATATTTT. Its translation is CAIPLGRAGNTIYF.

V is TRBV4-2 and J is TRBJ2-7, with 9 nucleotides matching TRBD2. Trimming at V came to 4 bases and at J to 5 bases, leaving 3 bases not matched to a gene. The CDR3 length is 13 residues. Germline V gene sequence: CDR1 LGHNA, CDR2 YNFKEQ. The CDR3 DNA reads TGTGCCAGCAGCCTCGGACTAGCGAACGAGCAGTACTTC. Translation gives CASSLGLANEQYF.

This rearrangement joins TRBV2 to TRBJ2-7; weak D call: TRBD2 (5 bases). This CDR3 region has 13 residues. Germline V gives CDR1 SNHLY, CDR2 FYNNEI. V was clipped by 6 bases and J by 9 bases, with 18 bases between them. In nucleotides, the CDR3 is TGTGCCAGCAGGTCGGTAGCGAGCCTAAGGCAGTACTTC. This gives the protein CASRSVASLRQYF.

Points on this clone: Its ends do not fully match the called genes, so a read error is possible. The V gene is TRBV6-5, the J gene TRBJ2-7; 7 bases are shared with TRBD2. The CDR3 spans 14 residues. In germline, CDR1 is MNHEY, CDR2 SVGAGI. CDR3 DNA sequence: TGTGCCAGCAGCTACTTCAGGGAGGGCAACGAGCAGTACTTC. The encoded protein is CASSYFREGNEQYF.

The genes are TRBV18 and TRBJ2-7; TRBD1 might be the D (7 bases). The CDR3 consists of 14 residues. Trimming pared 6 bases from V and 2 bases from J, leaving 14 bases between. The germline V gene encodes CDR1 KGHSH and CDR2 LQKENI. The CDR3 region has the DNA TGTGCCAGCTCCAGGGGGGCAGGGACCTACGAGCAGTACTTC. It is translated as CASSRGAGTYEQYF.

The rearrangement uses TRBV30 and TRBJ2-7, with D hard to call. V was cut by 4 bases and J by 4 bases, with 14 bases left in between. This CDR3 has 13 residues. Germline CDR1 reads GTSNPN; CDR2 reads SVGIG (reference sequence). The CDR3 is CAWTGPPIYEQYF. CDR3 coding DNA: TGTGCCTGGACGGGCCCACCGATTTACGAGCAGTACTTC. The whole variable domain, filled in from reference TRBV30 and TRBJ2-7, reads SQTIHQWPATLVQPVGSPLSLECTVEGTSNPNLYWYRQAAGRGLQLLFYSVGIGQISSEVPQNLSASRPQDRQFILSSKKLLLSDSGFYLCAWTGPPIYEQYFGPGTRLTVT.

The chain carries TRBV13 and TRBJ2-1; D is ambiguous. The V gene lost 3 bases and the J gene lost 3 bases, with 9 bases spanning the gap. This CDR3 comprises 14 residues. Per germline, CDR1 PRHDT and CDR2 FYEKMQ (reference sequence). The CDR3, as DNA: TGTGCCAGCAGCTTTAGCCTAGACTACAATGAGCAGTTCTTC. Translating gives CASSFSLDYNEQFF.

This clone was observed a handful of times. J is TRBJ2-7 and V is TRBV4-2; tentative D call: TRBD2 (5 bases). This CDR3 comprises 16 residues. CDR1 is LGHNA and CDR2 is YNFKEQ in the germline V gene. V lost 0 bases and J 0 bases, leaving 12 bases between the germline ends. CDR3 bases: TGTGCCAGCAGCCAAGATGGGAGCGGAAGCTCCTACGAGCAGTACTTC. It codes for CASSQDGSGSSYEQYF.

The chain links TRBV4-1 to TRBJ1-5; D perhaps matches TRBD1 (5 bases). The CDR3 runs to 16 residues. V gave up 1 base and J gave up 3 bases, with 13 bases separating them. CDR1 is MGHRA and CDR2 is YSYEKL in the germline V gene. DNA of the CDR3: TGCGCCAGCAGCCAAGGGGGAGGGGCGAACAATCAGCCCCAGCATTTT. It translates to CASSQGGGANNQPQHF.

The chain combines TRBV6-5 with TRBJ2-7; no firm D call. The CDR3 is 11 amino acids. Trimming shortened V by 5 bases and J by 9 bases, and 11 bases separated the two germline ends. Germline CDR1 reads MNHEY; CDR2 reads SVGAGI. The CDR3 loop reads CASSTPVGQYF. The CDR3, as DNA: TGTGCCAGCAGTACTCCCGTGGGGCAGTACTTC.

The CDR3 here is CASSENMNTEAFF. Written as DNA, the CDR3 is TGTGCCAGCAGCGAAAATATGAACACTGAAGCTTTCTTT. The chain is built from TRBV5-4 and TRBJ1-1; D ambiguous. This CDR3 comprises 13 residues. V dropped 4 bases and J dropped 0 bases, with 7 bases sitting between them. Germline assignment: CDR1 SGHNT and CDR2 YYREEE (reference sequence).

J is TRBJ2-7 and V is TRBV5-4; 11 nucleotides agree with TRBD2. V trimming: 4 bases; J trimming: 0 bases; junction bases outside the gene matches: 9. In germline, CDR1 is SGHNT, CDR2 YYREEE (reference sequence). The CDR3 is 17 amino acids. The CDR3 reads CASSPTSSGRTSYEQYF. The CDR3 DNA reads TGTGCCAGCAGCCCAACTTCTAGCGGGAGGACCTCCTACGAGCAGTACTTC.

The count of this clone is one. The J gene is TRBJ2-1, the V gene TRBV10-3; D gene ambiguous. Germline V gives CDR1 ENHRY, CDR2 SYGVKD. The V end lost 5 bases, the J end lost 6 bases, and 8 bases lay between the germline ends. The CDR3 runs 12 residues. CDR3 protein: CAISPYTNEQFF. CDR3 in DNA: TGTGCCATCAGTCCCTATACCAATGAGCAGTTCTTC.

This clone is a singleton in its sample. The chain joins TRBV6-6 to TRBJ1-1, with TRBD1 as a possible D gene (5 bases). This CDR3 is built from 12 residues. Between the trimmed V and J ends, which lost 4 bases and 10 bases, there was a span of 13 bases. Per germline, CDR1 MNHNY and CDR2 SVGAGI (reference sequence). The DNA of the CDR3 is TGTGCCAGCAGTTTCCTTGGGGGGGGAGCTTTCTTT. Translation: CASSFLGGGAFF.

V and J are TRBV27 and TRBJ2-5; D is uncertain. V lost 4 bases and J 5 bases, leaving 5 bases between the germline ends. The CDR3 extends over 11 amino acids. The V gene's germline CDR1 is MNHEY and CDR2 SMNVEV (reference sequence). CDR3 in amino acids: CASSYRETQYF. In DNA form, the CDR3 reads TGTGCCAGCAGTTATCGGGAGACCCAGTACTTC.

V is TRBV29-1 and J is TRBJ1-1; D is ambiguous. V was cut by 6 bases and J by 0 bases, with 17 bases left in between. This CDR3 has 15 amino acids. Looked up from germline, CDR1 is SQVTM and CDR2 is ANQGSEA. CDR3 residues: CSVRRSAGLNTEAFF. The CDR3 DNA reads TGCAGCGTGAGACGGTCCGCGGGCTTGAACACTGAAGCTTTCTTT. The full variable domain, rest sourced from reference TRBV29-1 and TRBJ1-1, is SAVISQKPSRDICQRGTSLTIQCQVDSQVTMMFWYRQQPGQSLTLIATANQGSEATYESGFVIDKFPISRPNLTFSTLTVSNMSPEDSSIYLCSVRRSAGLNTEAFFGQGTRLTVV.

This clone has more than one count but fewer than ten. J is TRBJ2-3 and V is TRBV30, with D perhaps matching TRBD1 (5 bases). V was trimmed by 3 bases and J by 5 bases, leaving 9 bases between them. CDR3 length: 12 amino acids. Germline CDR1 GTSNPN, CDR2 SVGIG (reference sequence). This CDR3 is CAWSPQGDTQYF. The CDR3 coding sequence is TGTGCCTGGAGCCCCCAGGGAGATACGCAGTATTTT.

This clone appeared a single time. This rearrangement joins TRBV9 to TRBJ1-1; maybe TRBD1 (5 bases). Germline lookup yields CDR1 SGDLS and CDR2 YYNGEE. Trimming left V 3 bases short and J 1 base short, with 13 bases between. This CDR3 has 15 residues. In nucleotides, the CDR3 is TGTGCCAGCAGCGGCAAAATAGGGGCGAACACTGAAGCTTTCTTT. This sequence encodes CASSGKIGANTEAFF.

The V gene is TRBV14, the J gene TRBJ1-4; D not resolved. Germline lookup yields CDR1 SGHDN and CDR2 FVKESK. The V end was cut by 6 bases, the J end by 7 bases, with 18 bases between. The CDR3 sequence is 15 residues long. The CDR3 loop is CASSPMGRKGEKLFF. In DNA, the CDR3 is TGTGCCAGCAGTCCCATGGGGAGGAAGGGTGAAAAACTGTTTTTT.

This chain connects TRBV6-5 to TRBJ2-1; D may be TRBD1 or TRBD2 (5 bases each). V lost 8 bases and J lost 0, with 14 bases in between. Germline CDR1 reads MNHEY; CDR2 reads SVGAGI. This CDR3 comprises 15 residues. CDR3 bases: TGTGCCAGCGCCACTGGGGGAAGCTCCTACAATGAGCAGTTCTTC. Protein product: CASATGGSSYNEQFF.

This clone has only a few counts. The chain links TRBV10-3 to TRBJ2-7; 10 bases are shared with TRBD2. CDR3 length: 15 residues. The J segment lost 5 bases and the V segment lost 3 bases, leaving 7 bases of the junction unmatched. Germline assignment: CDR1 ENHRY and CDR2 SYGVKD. Here the CDR3 DNA reads TGTGCCATCAGTGAATCCGGGACTAGCGCCAACGAGCAGTACTTC. It specifies CAISESGTSANEQYF.